This TCR beta chain was obtained from a study of tumor-infiltrating lymphocytes in primary liver carcinoma. Study overall: The patients included men and women who were aged 30 to 69 years. Findings and limits, study-wide: The difference in top-250-clone fraction between tumors and blood was significant, favoring tumors (p = 0.039). Whereas tumor region pairs overlapped more, tumor-adjacent and tumor-blood pairs overlapped less.

The study extracted blood RNA from unsorted whole blood and also extracted germline DNA. Roughly 3.7 milliliters of peripheral blood were gathered ahead of the operation. With around 500 ng total RNA as template and a constant-region primer, TCR beta cDNA was made. Amplification in three nested multiplex PCR rounds with slightly modified ARM-PCR gave rise to TCR beta libraries. TRBV1-TRBV30 forward primers and a C-beta reverse primer were used in the first two PCR rounds, which each ran for about 11 cycles. One entry per CDR3 protein, called by TCRdb with MiXCR from the multiplex PCR reads. The data show fewer than 400,000 distinct CDR3 sequences, 60% to 80% seen once. J gave up 4 bases and V 5 bases, and 8 bases lay outside the gene matches. Germline assignment: CDR1 PRHDT and CDR2 FYEKMQ (reference sequence). CDR3 length equals 15 residues. This clonotype has a count of ten or more. Its target is not known.

The TCR comes from a man aged 35-49 years with primary liver carcinoma and hepatitis B virus infection. The chain recombines TRBV13 with TRBJ1-1, with 9 bases aligning to TRBD1. The sample taken for sequencing was peripheral blood. CDR3 nucleotide sequence: TGTGCCAGCAGCCCAGGACAGGGGAGTTCCACTGAAGCTTTCTTT. Its translation: CASSPGQGSSTEAFF. Supplemented by reference TRBV13 and TRBJ1-1, the full variable domain reads AAGVIQSPRHLIKEKRETATLKCYPIPRHDTVYWYQQGPGQDPQFLISFYEKMQSDKGSIPDRFSAQQFSDYHSELNMSSLELGDSALYFCASSPGQGSSTEAFFGQGTRLTVV.